Below are 9 T cell receptor beta chains sequenced from a single sample in a study of control samples from healthy donors and cancer patients. TCRdb's copy holds only in-frame clones and misses some; the assay was immunoSEQ multiplex PCR. The table has about 180,000 clones, roughly nine tenths seen once. The source material was blood. Every receptor here comes from a man in his thirties or forties in good health.

This sequence joins TRBV6-5 and TRBJ2-5, with D maybe TRBD2 (6 bases). The CDR3 consists of 15 residues. Trimming stripped 6 bases from V and 7 bases from J, with 21 bases between. Germline V gene data show CDR1 as MNHEY and CDR2 as SVGAGI. CDR3 residues: CASSPRPPTGGTQYF. As DNA, the CDR3 is TGTGCCAGCAGCCCACGACCCCCCACCGGGGGGACCCAGTACTTC.

In its sample, this clone was seen a few times. The J gene is TRBJ1-3, the V gene TRBV7-8; D remains ambiguous. This CDR3 has 13 amino acids. The germline CDR1 and CDR2 sequences are SGHVS and FQNEAQ. Trimming removed 4 bases at V and 3 bases at J, with 7 bases between. CDR3: CASSSPYGNTIYF. The CDR3, as DNA: TGTGCCAGCAGCTCACCCTATGGAAACACCATATATTTT.

The chain employs TRBV15 and TRBJ1-1; 9 nucleotides line up with TRBD1. This CDR3 comprises 20 residues. The junction had 16 bases not matched to a gene; V was cut back by 1 base and J by 1 base. CDR1 LNHNV and CDR2 YYDKDF come from the germline V gene (reference sequence). CDR3 nucleotides: TGTGCCACCAGCAGAGTCCGGGACAGGGTTATCCGACGGGGGAACACTGAAGCTTTCTTT. Amino acids: CATSRVRDRVIRRGNTEAFF.

The V and J genes are TRBV15 and TRBJ1-6; D is unresolved. The CDR3 is 17 amino acids. The V end lost 1 base, the J end lost 0 bases, and 10 bases lay between the germline ends. Germline CDR1 and CDR2: LNHNV and YYDKDF (reference sequence). The CDR3 region is CATSRGEGSSYNSPLHF. The CDR3 DNA sequence: TGTGCCACCAGCAGAGGGGAGGGCAGCTCCTATAATTCACCCCTCCACTTT.

The chain uses TRBV28 and TRBJ1-2; 10 bases fit TRBD1. The CDR3 is made up of 14 amino acids. Germline CDR1 is MDHEN and CDR2 is SYDVKM. With V trimmed by 5 bases and J by 4 bases, 4 bases remained unmatched. CDR3 bases: TGTGCCAGCAGTCCCCGGACAGGGGGCTATGGCTACACCTTC. Its translation is CASSPRTGGYGYTF.

As concerns this clone: The same CDR3 also results from other DNA sequences found in this sample. The rearrangement joins TRBV6-5 to TRBJ2-3; TRBD2 is a possible D gene (5 bases). The V gene's germline CDR1 is MNHEY and CDR2 SVGAGI. CDR3 length: 14 amino acids. The ends were cut back, 2 bases at V and 0 bases at J, with 6 bases in the middle. The CDR3, as DNA: TGTGCCAGCAGTTACCGGGGAAGCACAGATACGCAGTATTTT. Its translation is CASSYRGSTDTQYF.

The genes are TRBV27 and TRBJ1-2; D not resolved. This CDR3 spans 15 amino acids. V dropped 7 bases and J dropped 0 bases, with 15 bases sitting between them. Germline V CDR1 and CDR2: MNHEY, SMNVEV (reference sequence). The CDR3 region is CASTSQVSSNYGYTF. The CDR3 bases are TGTGCCAGCACCTCCCAGGTCTCCTCTAACTATGGCTACACCTTC.

A note on this clone: Other DNA sequences in this specimen translate into the identical CDR3. This chain joins TRBV28 and TRBJ2-7; weak D call: TRBD2 (5 bases). Germline CDR1 and CDR2: MDHEN and SYDVKM. Trimming removed 3 bases from V and 3 bases from J, with 6 bases in between. The CDR3 has 12 amino acids. The CDR3 sequence: CASSLSGYEQYF. The CDR3 coding sequence is TGTGCCAGCAGTTTGAGCGGCTACGAGCAGTACTTC.

CDR3 bases: TGTGCCAGTAGTATCTGGCGGGATAGCTCCTACGAGCAGTACTTC. Translating gives CASSIWRDSSYEQYF. This chain uses TRBV19 with TRBJ2-7; a weak D match, TRBD2 (6 bases). CDR1 is LNHDA, CDR2 SQIVND, per germline (reference sequence). The CDR3 length is 15 residues. V lost 3 bases to trimming and J lost 0 bases, with 12 bases between them.